The rows below give T cell receptor beta chains drawn from one sample of a study of blood T cell repertoires in COVID-19. The assay was immunoSEQ multiplex PCR, and TCRdb's table has in-frame clones only and misses some. The repertoire consists of around 230,000 clones, with about 84% occurring once and the leading ten covering 6% to 9.5%. The material sequenced was peripheral blood. The receptors derive from a woman aged 80 or over with acute or convalescent COVID-19. The CDR3 runs from the conserved cysteine through the conserved F or W. A D gene is named only where the DNA matches it firmly. Clone size is stated in some rows and not others, as once, few, many or a class when expanded.

v_gene	d_gene	j_gene	abundance	CDR3nt	CDR3aa
TRBV5-5	TRBD2	TRBJ2-3	-	TGTGCCAGCAGCTCTAGCGGGGGCACAGATACGCAGTATTTT	CASSSSGGTDTQYF
TRBV24-1	-	TRBJ1-2	-	TGTGCCACCAGTGACGCCAGGGGAGGCTACACCTTC	CATSDARGGYTF
TRBV10-3	TRBD1	TRBJ1-3	-	TGTGCCATCAGCGACCACGAACTCCGAGGGGGCGGAAACACCATATATTTT	CAISDHELRGGGNTIYF
TRBV30	-	TRBJ2-5	-	TGTGCCTGGAGTGTACTAGCCCAAGAGACCCAGTACTTC	CAWSVLAQETQYF
TRBV6-1	TRBD2	TRBJ2-3	-	TGTGCCAGCAGTGAAAGTTGGGGACTAGCGGACCCAGACACAGATACGCAGTATTTT	CASSESWGLADPDTDTQYF
TRBV5-5	-	TRBJ2-2	-	TGTGCCAGCAGCTTGGTTGCAGAGAACACCGGGGAGCTGTTTTTT	CASSLVAENTGELFF
TRBV6-1	TRBD1	TRBJ1-2	few	TGTGCCAGCAGTGATCTAACAGGGGAATTCGGTGGCTACACCTTC	CASSDLTGEFGGYTF
TRBV11-2	-	TRBJ1-4	-	TGTGCCAGCAGTCCAGGGATTGTTGAAAAACTGTTTTTT	CASSPGIVEKLFF
TRBV27	-	TRBJ2-2	-	TGTGCCAGTCCCTTCGGAGCAGGGTGGGGCACCGGGGAGCTGTTTTTT	CASPFGAGWGTGELFF
TRBV19	TRBD2	TRBJ2-1	-	TGTGCCAGTAGTAATATACGGTTAGTAGCGGGAGTTTGGAATGAGCAGTTCTTC	CASSNIRLVAGVWNEQFF
TRBV5-1	TRBD2	TRBJ2-5	-	TGCGCCAGCAGCTTTCCGGGGTTCAGGACTAGCGGGAGGCAAGAGACCCAGTACTTC	CASSFPGFRTSGRQETQYF
TRBV19	-	TRBJ1-2	many	TGTGCCAGTAGTATTGGAGGAAATCCCGCTGGCTACACCTTC	CASSIGGNPAGYTF
TRBV7-8	TRBD2	TRBJ2-1	-	TGTGCCAGCAGCTTAAGGCGGGAGGGCCTCCCCAACAATGAGCAGTTCTTC	CASSLRREGLPNNEQFF
TRBV7-9	-	TRBJ1-2	-	TGTGCCAGCAGCTTTCGGACTTATGGCTACACCTTC	CASSFRTYGYTF
TRBV25-1	TRBD2	TRBJ2-2	-	TGTGCCAGCAGTGAATATGACACGGGACTAGTATCCGGGGAGCTGTTTTTT	CASSEYDTGLVSGELFF
TRBV6-1	-	TRBJ1-5	-	TGTGCCAGCAGTGAAGCCAGCAGGGGTAGTCAGCCCCAGCATTTT	CASSEASRGSQPQHF
TRBV5-1	-	TRBJ2-3	once	TGCGCCAGCAGATTAGGGGGGGCGGATACGCAGTATTTT	CASRLGGADTQYF
TRBV6-1	TRBD1	TRBJ1-2	-	TGTGCCAGCGGAACACGACAGGGGAATGGCGGCTACACCTTC	CASGTRQGNGGYTF
TRBV2	TRBD1	TRBJ1-5	-	TGTGCCAGCAGTGAAGGGACAGGGGGGTATCAGCCCCAGCATTTT	CASSEGTGGYQPQHF
TRBV3-1/TRBV3-2	-	TRBJ1-2	-	TGTGCCAGCAGCCAAGCAATCCGGGACTATGGCTACACCTTC	CASSQAIRDYGYTF
TRBV6-5	-	TRBJ2-5	-	TGTGCCAGCAGTTACTCAGGTACAGGGTTGGAGACCCAGTACTTC	CASSYSGTGLETQYF
TRBV19	TRBD1	TRBJ2-7	few	TGTGCCAGTAGTCCGGGACAGCGCACCTATGTGCAGTACTTC	CASSPGQRTYVQYF